These T cell receptor beta chains were read from a single sample in a study of CD8+ T cells in alopecia areata. Here immunoSEQ multiplex PCR was the method, and the copy in TCRdb shows in-frame clones only, minus some. The sample holds about 120,000 clones, around 53% seen once. The specimen comprised CD8+ T cells sorted from blood, sampled at week 24, from a patient treated with tofacitinib. These receptor sequences come from a human donor with alopecia areata. CDR3s leave out the opening cysteine and the closing phenylalanine or tryptophan.

V	J	CDR3
TRBV7-9	TRBJ2-2	ASSNQDVGAGELF
TRBV6-5	TRBJ2-3	ASSHLAEKTDTQY
TRBV7-9	TRBJ2-7	ASSGQGPYEQY
TRBV13	TRBJ2-7	ASSPSGSHEQY
TRBV27	TRBJ1-2	ASSLSADSGDYT
TRBV6-5	TRBJ1-1	ASRNQATEAF
TRBV9	TRBJ1-5	ASSVTGNQPQH
TRBV5-6	TRBJ2-2	ASSLSPRGTGELF
TRBV4-1	TRBJ1-1	ASSHTGSTEAF
TRBV6-4	TRBJ2-2	ASSDGATGELF
TRBV7-6	TRBJ1-2	ASSSWTEGSPYGYT
TRBV5-6	TRBJ1-6	ASSTGTGTSPLH
TRBV7-8	TRBJ2-1	ASSSWDSPNEQF
TRBV29-1	TRBJ1-2	SVEDGRYGYT
TRBV30	TRBJ2-5	AWSVIASETQY
TRBV7-8	TRBJ2-1	ASSLASSGAYNEQF
TRBV7-2	TRBJ2-5	ASSLALAGGRLETQY
TRBV7-9	TRBJ2-1	ASSYTLAGGYNEQF
TRBV6-5	TRBJ2-3	ASSQGPGWDTQY
TRBV12-5	TRBJ2-1	ASGFSTPYNEQF
TRBV2	TRBJ2-5	ASSSIKGQEESETQY
TRBV29-1	TRBJ2-7	SAEGTGSYEQY
TRBV9	TRBJ1-4	ASSEAGTENEKLF
TRBV10-3	TRBJ1-5	ASRPRRDSNQPQH
TRBV2	TRBJ2-7	ASSPWGKRRTA
TRBV4-2	TRBJ2-7	ASSQGTETYEQY
TRBV9	TRBJ2-1	ASSVELGGRDEQF
TRBV27	TRBJ2-5	ASSPRGETQY
TRBV7-8	TRBJ1-2	ASSAGMLERGYT
TRBV30	TRBJ2-3	AWSTRADTQY
TRBV27	TRBJ1-2	ASSHGGSNYGYT
TRBV7-8	TRBJ2-5	ASSAGETQY
TRBV7-8	TRBJ2-1	ASSPLLAGGPNEQF
TRBV7-2	TRBJ2-7	ASSPGPNYEQY
TRBV7-2	TRBJ1-6	ASTPGLGNSPLH
TRBV29-1	TRBJ2-1	NYRTDEQF
TRBV7-6	TRBJ2-3	ASSYTAGGGVTDTQY
TRBV7-2	TRBJ2-3	ASSLLLAGTDTQY
TRBV5-4	TRBJ2-7	ASSLGDTSYEQY
TRBV5-4	TRBJ2-5	ASSLDEGWGAQETQY
TRBV29-1	TRBJ1-4	SVDPGLGNEKLF
TRBV7-9	TRBJ2-2	ASSPLLGELF
TRBV6-1	TRBJ2-7	ASSARTGAVTYEQY
TRBV7-3	TRBJ1-1	ASSLNARSTEAF
TRBV30	TRBJ1-2	AWSLGGSGGYT